This T cell receptor (beta chain) came from a study of blood T cell repertoires in COVID-19. Study-wide context: Sites in the United States, Italy and Spain provided acute and convalescent COVID-19 samples.

The repertoire was sequenced with immunoSEQ multiplex PCR; TCRdb's copy has only in-frame clones and lacks some. Of some 130,000 clones in the sample, 85% were seen once. Looked up from germline, CDR1 is WSHSY and CDR2 is SAAADI. Trimming took 3 bases from V and 5 from J, leaving 13 bases between them. The CDR3 length is 14 residues. The rearrangement uses TRBV10-2 and TRBJ2-5; D gene unclear. The origin of this receptor is a man aged 80 or over with acute or convalescent COVID-19. Sequencing was performed on peripheral blood. CDR3 protein: CASSDWPHGETQYF. The CDR3 bases are TGCGCCAGCAGTGATTGGCCTCATGGCGAGACCCAGTACTTC.